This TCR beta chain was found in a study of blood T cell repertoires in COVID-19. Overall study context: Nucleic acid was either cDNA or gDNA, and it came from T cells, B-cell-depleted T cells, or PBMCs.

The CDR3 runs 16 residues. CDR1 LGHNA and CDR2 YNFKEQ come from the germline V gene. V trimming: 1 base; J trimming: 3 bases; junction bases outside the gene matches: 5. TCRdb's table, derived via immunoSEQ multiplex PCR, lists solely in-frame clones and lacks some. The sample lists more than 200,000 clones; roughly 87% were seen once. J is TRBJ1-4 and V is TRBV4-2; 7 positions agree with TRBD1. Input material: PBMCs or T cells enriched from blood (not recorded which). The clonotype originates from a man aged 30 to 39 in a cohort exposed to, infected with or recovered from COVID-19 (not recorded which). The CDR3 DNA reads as TGTGCCAGCAGCCAAGGATCAGGGGGTCCTAATGAAAAACTGTTTTTT. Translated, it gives CASSQGSGGPNEKLFF.